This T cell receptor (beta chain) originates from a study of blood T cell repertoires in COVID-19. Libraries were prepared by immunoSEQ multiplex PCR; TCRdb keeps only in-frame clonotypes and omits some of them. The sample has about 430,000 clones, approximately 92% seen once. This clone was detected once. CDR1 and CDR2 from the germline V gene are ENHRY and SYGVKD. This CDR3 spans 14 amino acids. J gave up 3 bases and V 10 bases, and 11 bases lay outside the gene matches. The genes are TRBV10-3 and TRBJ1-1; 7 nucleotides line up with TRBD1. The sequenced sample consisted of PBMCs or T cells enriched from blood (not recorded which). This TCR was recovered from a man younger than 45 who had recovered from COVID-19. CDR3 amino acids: CATLSMQGDTEAFF. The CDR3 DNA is TGTGCCACCCTAAGCATGCAGGGGGACACTGAAGCTTTCTTT.